Presented here are 19 T cell receptor beta chains from one specimen sequenced in a study of T cell responses to AZD1222 COVID-19 vaccine. Profiled with immunoSEQ multiplex PCR; TCRdb holds only in-frame clones, not every one. The profile covers over 100,000 clones, with just over 90% appearing a single time and less than 8.5% taken by the ten largest. Here the sequenced sample was peripheral blood, taken on day 0 of AZD1222 vaccination. These TCRs come from an adult in good health.

The chain recombines TRBV18 with TRBJ1-6; D uncertain. This CDR3 contains 13 residues. Trimming took 2 bases from V and 7 from J, leaving 6 bases between them. Germline CDR1 is KGHSH and CDR2 is LQKENI. CDR3 amino acids: CASSPSGNSPLHF. As DNA, the CDR3 is TGTGCCAGCTCACCATCAGGAAATTCACCCCTCCACTTT. Combining the CDR3 with reference TRBV18 and TRBJ1-6 gives the whole variable domain NAGVMQNPRHLVRRRGQEARLRCSPMKGHSHVYWYRQLPEEGLKFMVYLQKENIIDESGMPKERFSAEFPKEGPSILRIQQVVRGDSAAYFCASSPSGNSPLHFGNGTRLTVT.

The CDR3 bases are TGTGCCAGCAGTTTTTCCAGGGAGAGCTACGAGCAGTACTTC. Translated: CASSFSRESYEQYF. The chain links TRBV27 to TRBJ2-7; D could derive from TRBD1 or TRBD2 (5 bases each). The germline CDR1 and CDR2 sequences are MNHEY and SMNVEV (reference sequence). This CDR3 has 14 residues. V lost 3 bases to trimming and J lost 3 bases, with 12 bases between them.

This rearrangement joins TRBV30 to TRBJ1-2; 9 nucleotides align to TRBD1. Germline V lookup: CDR1 GTSNPN, CDR2 SVGIG (reference sequence). The CDR3 is made up of 12 amino acids. Trimming at V came to 8 bases and at J to 4 bases, leaving 5 bases not matched to a gene. The CDR3 loop reads CAGTGGGYGYTF. CDR3 bases: TGTGCCGGTACAGGGGGCGGCTATGGCTACACCTTC.

The chain has TRBV5-4 and TRBJ2-3; 8 bases line up with TRBD2. Germline lookup yields CDR1 SGHNT and CDR2 YYREEE (reference sequence). V was pared by 1 base and J by 5 bases, with 6 bases of the junction left unmatched. The length of the CDR3 is 15 residues. In DNA, the CDR3 is TGTGCCAGCAGCTTGTGGCTAGCGGGTCGAGATACGCAGTATTTT. Protein: CASSLWLAGRDTQYF. Variable domain in full (rest from reference TRBV5-4 and TRBJ2-3): ETGVTQSPTHLIKTRGQQVTLRCSSQSGHNTVSWYQQALGQGPQFIFQYYREEENGRGNFPPRFSGLQFPNYSSELNVNALELDDSALYLCASSLWLAGRDTQYFGPGTRLTVL.

This chain links TRBV9 with TRBJ1-4; D perhaps matches TRBD1 (6 bases). Germline CDR1 SGDLS, CDR2 YYNGEE. CDR3 length: 16 amino acids. Trimming took 4 bases from V and 8 from J, leaving 21 bases between them. The CDR3, as DNA: TGTGCCAGCAGCTCAGGGAGGGGGAAAGGCGAAGAAAAACTGTTTTTT. Residues: CASSSGRGKGEEKLFF.

This chain joins TRBV7-9 and TRBJ2-1, with 11 bases fitting TRBD2. Germline trimming cut 7 bases from V and 6 bases from J; bases unmatched to any gene: 2. Per germline, CDR1 SEHNR and CDR2 FQNEAQ (reference sequence). The CDR3 is 13 residues long. CDR3 sequence (DNA): TGTGCCAGCACCCTAGCGGGGGGCAATGAGCAGTTCTTC. It is translated as CASTLAGGNEQFF.

The V call is TRBV28, the J call TRBJ2-1, with a tentative D call TRBD1 (7 bases). This CDR3 region has 14 residues. Germline lookup yields CDR1 MDHEN and CDR2 SYDVKM. Trimming removed 4 bases at V and 6 bases at J, with 13 bases between. CDR3 residues: CASSSGGTVNEQFF. CDR3 coding DNA: TGTGCCAGCAGTTCTGGAGGGACAGTCAATGAGCAGTTCTTC. Complete variable domain (other parts from reference TRBV28 and TRBJ2-1): DVKVTQSSRYLVKRTGEKVFLECVQDMDHENMFWYRQDPGLGLRLIYFSYDVKMKEKGDIPEGYSVSREKKERFSLILESASTNQTSMYLCASSSGGTVNEQFFGPGTRLTVL.

This rearrangement joins TRBV5-4 to TRBJ1-2, with 8 bases identical to TRBD1. This CDR3 comprises 13 residues. Germline V gene lookup returns CDR1 SGHNT and CDR2 YYREEE (reference sequence). Losses at the gene ends were 4 bases for V and 10 bases for J; bases not matched to a gene: 9. Here the CDR3 reads CASSPGQVNVYTF. CDR3 nucleotide sequence: TGTGCCAGCAGCCCGGGACAGGTTAATGTCTACACCTTC.

This clone came up once. The rearrangement joins TRBV27 to TRBJ2-5; a possible D gene is TRBD1 (6 bases). Trimming stripped 3 bases from V and 1 base from J, with 18 bases between. Per germline, CDR1 MNHEY and CDR2 SMNVEV (reference sequence). The CDR3 consists of 17 residues. The DNA of the CDR3 is TGTGCCAGCAGTTTTATCTCCGGCAGGGGCTCCCAAGAGACCCAGTACTTC. This codes for CASSFISGRGSQETQYF.

This rearrangement joins TRBV5-1 to TRBJ2-3; 10 positions agree with TRBD2. V lost 0 bases to trimming and J lost 3 bases; unmatched junction nucleotides: 7. The CDR3 extends over 17 amino acids. The germline V gene has CDR1 SGHRS and CDR2 YFSETQ. The CDR3 nucleotides are TGCGCCAGCAGCTTGGATGCTAGCGGGGGTCGGACAGATACGCAGTATTTT. Its protein product is CASSLDASGGRTDTQYF.

The J gene is TRBJ2-7, the V gene TRBV2; 9 positions match TRBD1. Germline CDR1 and CDR2: SNHLY and FYNNEI. This CDR3 region has 13 residues. Trimming at V came to 5 bases and at J to 4 bases, leaving 3 bases not matched to a gene. The CDR3 nucleotides read TGTGCCAGCAGTTCCGGACAGGGGTACGAGCAGTACTTC. This sequence encodes CASSSGQGYEQYF.

V gene TRBV28 combines with J gene TRBJ1-5; D remains ambiguous. This CDR3 spans 10 amino acids. The germline CDR1 and CDR2 sequences are MDHEN and SYDVKM. V was shortened by 5 bases and J by 4 bases, with 0 bases between the two germline ends. The CDR3 coding sequence is TGTGCCAGCAGTAATCAGCCCCAGCATTTT. This encodes CASSNQPQHF. The variable domain in full, completed from reference TRBV28 and TRBJ1-5, reads DVKVTQSSRYLVKRTGEKVFLECVQDMDHENMFWYRQDPGLGLRLIYFSYDVKMKEKGDIPEGYSVSREKKERFSLILESASTNQTSMYLCASSNQPQHFGDGTRLSIL.

This chain connects TRBV7-3 to TRBJ2-1, with TRBD2 identical over 7 bases. The V gene end was trimmed by 3 bases and the J gene end by 8 bases; junction bases not matched to a gene: 7. Germline values: CDR1 SGHTA, CDR2 FQGTGA. CDR3 size: 14 residues. The CDR3 region is CASSLTSSGYEQFF. CDR3 nucleotide sequence: TGTGCCAGCAGCTTGACTAGCTCAGGCTATGAGCAGTTCTTC.

The J gene is TRBJ2-3, the V gene TRBV11-3; possibly TRBD1 for D (6 bases). The CDR3 covers 16 residues. Trimming took off 0 bases at V and 1 base at J, with 11 bases between the two ends. Germline-derived CDR1 and CDR2 are SGHNT and YENEEA. DNA of the CDR3: TGTGCCAGCAGCTTAGATTCAGGGGACGGCACAGATACGCAGTATTTT. Its translation: CASSLDSGDGTDTQYF.

This chain uses TRBV28 with TRBJ2-7, with D perhaps TRBD2 (5 bases). The CDR3 length is 13 residues. CDR1 and CDR2 from the germline V gene are MDHEN and SYDVKM. The germline V and J ends were trimmed by 8 bases and 1 base, with 12 bases remaining between them. The CDR3 region is CASGLAASYEQYF. For the CDR3, the DNA is TGTGCCAGCGGACTTGCGGCGTCCTACGAGCAGTACTTC.

V gene TRBV28 combines with J gene TRBJ1-1; TRBD1 is a possible D gene (6 bases). This CDR3 contains 14 residues. Germline V gene lookup returns CDR1 MDHEN and CDR2 SYDVKM. V lost 7 bases, J lost 4 bases, and 16 bases lay in between. The CDR3 is CASKKGGQTTEAFF. DNA for the CDR3: TGTGCCAGCAAAAAAGGGGGGCAGACCACTGAAGCTTTCTTT.

The V gene is TRBV3-1 (or the pseudogene TRBV3-2), the J gene TRBJ2-2, with TRBD2 matching over 7 bases. The V segment lost 5 bases and the J segment 16 bases; nucleotides outside the gene matches: 7. CDR1 LGHDT and CDR2 YNNKEL come from the germline V gene (reference sequence). The CDR3 is 11 amino acids. The CDR3 here is CASSGGGSRFF. The CDR3 region has the DNA TGTGCCAGCAGCGGCGGGGGATCGAGGTTTTTT.

The chain recombines TRBV24-1 with TRBJ2-2, with D maybe TRBD2 (6 bases). V was trimmed by 4 bases and J by 3 bases, leaving 20 bases between them. The CDR3 length is 18 residues. Germline lookup yields CDR1 KGHDR and CDR2 SFDVKD. The DNA of the CDR3 is TGTGCCACCAGTGAGTCAAGGAGGGTCTATGAGGACACCGGGGAGCTGTTTTTT. This codes for CATSESRRVYEDTGELFF.

This rearrangement joins TRBV27 to TRBJ1-2, with D possibly TRBD1 on 5 matching bases. Germline values: CDR1 MNHEY, CDR2 SMNVEV (reference sequence). The V end was cut by 3 bases, the J end by 3 bases, with 11 bases between. This CDR3 has 14 residues. The chain's CDR3 is CASSLQGDYYGYTF. For the CDR3, the DNA is TGTGCCAGCAGTTTGCAGGGCGACTACTATGGCTACACCTTC.